This T cell receptor beta chain was sequenced in a study of blood T cell repertoires in COVID-19. Study-wide background: T cells, B-cell-depleted T cells, or PBMCs supplied cDNA or gDNA.

Seattle cases were enrolled at active infection and followed longitudinally. The protocol was immunoSEQ multiplex PCR, while the TCRdb copy is restricted to in-frame clones and leaves out a portion. The sample shows some 120,000 clones, approximately 74% of them seen only once. Germline V gene data show CDR1 as SNHLY and CDR2 as FYNNEI. V was clipped by 5 bases and J by 1 base; unmatched bases: 2. The CDR3 has 14 residues. The chain recombines TRBV2 with TRBJ1-1; 9 positions match TRBD1. This TCR came from a man older than 75 with COVID-19, enrolled during active disease. Sequenced input: peripheral blood. Written as DNA, the CDR3 is TGTGCCAGCAGTCGGACAGGGGCGAACACTGAAGCTTTCTTT. Encoded protein: CASSRTGANTEAFF.